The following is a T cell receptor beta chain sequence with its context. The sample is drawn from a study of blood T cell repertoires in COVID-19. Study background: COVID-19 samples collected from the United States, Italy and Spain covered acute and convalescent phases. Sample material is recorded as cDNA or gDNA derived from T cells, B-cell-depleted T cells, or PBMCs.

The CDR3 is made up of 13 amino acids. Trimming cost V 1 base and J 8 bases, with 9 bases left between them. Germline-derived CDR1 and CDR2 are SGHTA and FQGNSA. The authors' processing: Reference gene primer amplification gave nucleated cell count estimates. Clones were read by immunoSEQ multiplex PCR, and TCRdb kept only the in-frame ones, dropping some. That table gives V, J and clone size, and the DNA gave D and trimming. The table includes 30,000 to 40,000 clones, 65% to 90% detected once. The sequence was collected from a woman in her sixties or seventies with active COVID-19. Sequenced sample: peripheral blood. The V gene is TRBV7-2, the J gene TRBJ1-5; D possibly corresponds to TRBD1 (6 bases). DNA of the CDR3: TGTGCCAGCAGCTTAGGGCAGGGGAAGCCCCAGCATTTT. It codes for CASSLGQGKPQHF.